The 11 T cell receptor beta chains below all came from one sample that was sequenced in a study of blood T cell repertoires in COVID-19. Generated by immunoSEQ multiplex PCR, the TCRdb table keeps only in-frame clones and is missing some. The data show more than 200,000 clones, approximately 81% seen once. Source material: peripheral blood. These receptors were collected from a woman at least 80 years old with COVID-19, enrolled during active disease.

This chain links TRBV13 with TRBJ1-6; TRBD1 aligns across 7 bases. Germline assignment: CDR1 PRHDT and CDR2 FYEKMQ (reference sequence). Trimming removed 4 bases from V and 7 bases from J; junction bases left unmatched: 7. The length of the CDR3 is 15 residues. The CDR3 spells CASSSGGASNSPLHF. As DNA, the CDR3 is TGTGCCAGCAGCTCAGGGGGGGCGAGCAATTCACCCCTCCACTTT.

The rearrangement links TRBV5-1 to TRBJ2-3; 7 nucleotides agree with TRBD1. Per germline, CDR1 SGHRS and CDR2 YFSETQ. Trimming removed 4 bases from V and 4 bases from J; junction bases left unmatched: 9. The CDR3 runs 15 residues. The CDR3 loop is CASSTDRVLPDTQYF. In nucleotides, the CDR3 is TGCGCCAGCAGCACAGACAGGGTTCTCCCAGATACGCAGTATTTT. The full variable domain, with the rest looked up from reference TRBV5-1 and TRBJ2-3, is KAGVTQTPRYLIKTRGQQVTLSCSPISGHRSVSWYQQTPGQGLQFLFEYFSETQRNKGNFPGRFSGRQFSNSRSEMNVSTLELGDSALYLCASSTDRVLPDTQYFGPGTRLTVL.

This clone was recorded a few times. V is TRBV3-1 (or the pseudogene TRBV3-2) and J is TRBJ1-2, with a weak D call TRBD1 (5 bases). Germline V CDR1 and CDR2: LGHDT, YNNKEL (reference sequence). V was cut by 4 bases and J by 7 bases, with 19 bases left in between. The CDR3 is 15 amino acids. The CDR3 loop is CASSPRVGPIGGYTF. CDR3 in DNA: TGTGCCAGCAGCCCCAGGGTGGGCCCAATTGGTGGCTACACCTTC.

CDR3 residues: CASSLVFGLRGPGNTEAFF. The CDR3 DNA follows: TGTGCCAGCAGCTTGGTTTTCGGTTTAAGGGGCCCCGGGAACACTGAAGCTTTCTTT. This chain connects TRBV5-8 to TRBJ1-1; D is possibly TRBD1 (5 bases). Per the germline V gene, CDR1 is SGHTS and CDR2 is YDEGEE. There are 19 residues in the CDR3. Trimming removed 0 bases at V and 1 base at J, with 22 bases between.

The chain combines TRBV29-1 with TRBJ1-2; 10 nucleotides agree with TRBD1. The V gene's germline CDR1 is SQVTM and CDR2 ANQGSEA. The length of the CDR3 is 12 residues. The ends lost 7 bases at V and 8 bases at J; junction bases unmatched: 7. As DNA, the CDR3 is TGCAGCGGAAGACAGGGGGCCGGGGGCTACACCTTC. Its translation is CSGRQGAGGYTF.

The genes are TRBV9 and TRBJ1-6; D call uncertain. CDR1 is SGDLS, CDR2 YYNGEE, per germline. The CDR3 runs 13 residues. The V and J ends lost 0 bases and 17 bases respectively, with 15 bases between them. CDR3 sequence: CASSVDLRERVHF. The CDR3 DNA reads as TGTGCCAGCAGCGTAGACCTCCGGGAGCGGGTCCACTTT.

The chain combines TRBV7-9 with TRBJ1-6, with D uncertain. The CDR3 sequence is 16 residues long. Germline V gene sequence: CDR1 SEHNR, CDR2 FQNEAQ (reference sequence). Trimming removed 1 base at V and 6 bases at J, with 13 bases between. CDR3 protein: CASSLDVPGSNSPLHF. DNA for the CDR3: TGTGCCAGCAGCTTAGACGTACCGGGGAGTAATTCACCCCTCCACTTT.

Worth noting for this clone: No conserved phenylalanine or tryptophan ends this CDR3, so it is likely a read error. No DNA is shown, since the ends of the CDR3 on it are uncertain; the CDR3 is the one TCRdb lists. This chain's CDR3 is CASSESRLAGGFHI. This sequence joins TRBV10-2 and TRBJ2-3; the table's D call of TRBD2 was not tested on the DNA. CDR1 WSHSY and CDR2 SAAADI come from the germline V gene. A total of 14 residues make up the CDR3, ends included.

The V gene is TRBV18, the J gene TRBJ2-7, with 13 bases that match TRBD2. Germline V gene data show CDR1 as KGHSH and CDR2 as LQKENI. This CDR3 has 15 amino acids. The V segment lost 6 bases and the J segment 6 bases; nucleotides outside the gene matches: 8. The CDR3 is CASSPTSGGAREQYV. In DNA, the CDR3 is TGTGCCAGCTCGCCTACTAGCGGGGGGGCTCGCGAGCAGTACGTC.

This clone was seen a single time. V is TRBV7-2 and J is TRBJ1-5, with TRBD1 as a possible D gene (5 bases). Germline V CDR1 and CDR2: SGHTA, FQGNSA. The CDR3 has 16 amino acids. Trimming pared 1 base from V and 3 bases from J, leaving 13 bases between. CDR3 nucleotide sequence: TGTGCCAGCAGCTTAGAAGGGGCCGTAAACAATCAGCCCCAGCATTTT. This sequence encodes CASSLEGAVNNQPQHF.

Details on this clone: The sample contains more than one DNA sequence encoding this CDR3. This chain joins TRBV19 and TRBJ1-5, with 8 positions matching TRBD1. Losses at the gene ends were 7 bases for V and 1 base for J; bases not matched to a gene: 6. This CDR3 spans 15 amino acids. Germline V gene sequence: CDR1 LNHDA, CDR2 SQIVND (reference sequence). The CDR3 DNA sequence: TGTGCCAGTACCCGACAGGGGCTCAGCAATCAGCCCCAGCATTTT. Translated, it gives CASTRQGLSNQPQHF.